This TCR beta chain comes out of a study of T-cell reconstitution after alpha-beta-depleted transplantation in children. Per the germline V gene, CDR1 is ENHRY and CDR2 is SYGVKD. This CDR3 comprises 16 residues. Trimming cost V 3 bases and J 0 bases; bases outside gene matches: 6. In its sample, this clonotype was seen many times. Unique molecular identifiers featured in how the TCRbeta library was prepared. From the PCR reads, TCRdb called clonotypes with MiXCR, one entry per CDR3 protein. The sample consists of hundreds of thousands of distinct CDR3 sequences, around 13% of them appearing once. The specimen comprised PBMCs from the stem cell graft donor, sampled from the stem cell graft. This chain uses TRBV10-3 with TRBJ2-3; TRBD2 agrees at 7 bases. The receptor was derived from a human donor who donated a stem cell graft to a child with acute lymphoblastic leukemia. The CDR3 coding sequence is TGTGCCATCAGTGACCTAGCGGTCTCTAGCACAGATACGCAGTATTTT. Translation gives CAISDLAVSSTDTQYF.